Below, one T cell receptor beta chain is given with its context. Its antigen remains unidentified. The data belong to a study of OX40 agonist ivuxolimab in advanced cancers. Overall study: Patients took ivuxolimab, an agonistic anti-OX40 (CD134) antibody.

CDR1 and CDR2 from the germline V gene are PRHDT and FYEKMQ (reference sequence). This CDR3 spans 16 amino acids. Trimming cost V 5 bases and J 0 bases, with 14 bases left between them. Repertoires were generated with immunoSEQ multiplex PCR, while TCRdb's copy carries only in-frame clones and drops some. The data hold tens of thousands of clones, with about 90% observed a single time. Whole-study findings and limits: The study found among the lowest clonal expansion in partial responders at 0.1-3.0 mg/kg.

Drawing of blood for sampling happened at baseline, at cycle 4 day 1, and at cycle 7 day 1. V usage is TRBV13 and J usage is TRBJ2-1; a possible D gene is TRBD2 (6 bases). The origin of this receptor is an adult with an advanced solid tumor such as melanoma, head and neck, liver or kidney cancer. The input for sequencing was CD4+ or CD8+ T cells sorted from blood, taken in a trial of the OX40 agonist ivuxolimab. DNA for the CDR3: TGTGCCAGCAGCCTCCCCGGGGGTAGCTCCTACAATGAGCAGTTCTTC. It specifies CASSLPGGSSYNEQFF. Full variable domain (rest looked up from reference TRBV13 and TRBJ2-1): AAGVIQSPRHLIKEKRETATLKCYPIPRHDTVYWYQQGPGQDPQFLISFYEKMQSDKGSIPDRFSAQQFSDYHSELNMSSLELGDSALYFCASSLPGGSSYNEQFFGPGTRLTVL.